Listed below are T cell receptor beta chains from one sample, sequenced in a study of blood T cell repertoires in COVID-19. Sequencing was performed with immunoSEQ multiplex PCR; in TCRdb, only in-frame clones are kept and a portion is missing. Of 250,000 to 350,000 clones listed, 90% are singletons. The sample was PBMCs or T cells enriched from blood (not recorded which). These receptors were taken from a woman between 18 and 30 years old with acute COVID-19. Each CDR3 is given with its conserved first and last residue. D genes are given only for firm matches. Size values are once, few and many counts, or a class for expanded clones, and some rows have none.

TRBJ2-2	TRBV28	.	.	CASSFNWNTGELFF	TGTGCCAGCAGTTTCAACTGGAACACCGGGGAGCTGTTTTTT
TRBJ2-4	TRBV18	.	TRBD2	CASSPSPSSGAKNIQYF	TGTGCCAGCTCACCATCACCTTCTAGCGGGGCCAAAAACATTCAGTACTTC
TRBJ2-1	TRBV5-1	.	TRBD1	CASSAGTGPYNEQFF	TGCGCCAGCAGCGCGGGGACAGGACCCTACAATGAGCAGTTCTTC
TRBJ1-6	TRBV7-3	.	.	CASSFSSSYNSPLHF	TGTGCCAGCAGCTTTTCTAGCTCCTATAATTCACCCCTCCACTTT
TRBJ2-7	TRBV19	.	TRBD2	CASSIGWSGSSYEQYF	TGTGCCAGTAGTATTGGGTGGAGCGGGAGCAGCTACGAGCAGTACTTC
TRBJ2-1	TRBV2	.	.	CASSGVTGGGYNEQFF	TGTGCCAGCAGTGGGGTGACAGGCGGTGGGTACAATGAGCAGTTCTTC
TRBJ1-2	TRBV28	.	.	CASSLSGRWFYGYTF	TGTGCCAGCAGTTTAAGCGGACGGTGGTTCTATGGCTACACCTTC
TRBJ2-5	TRBV5-6	.	TRBD1	CASSLAGGASETQYF	TGTGCCAGCAGCTTGGCAGGGGGCGCTTCCGAGACCCAGTACTTC
TRBJ2-1	TRBV11-3	.	TRBD1	CASSLRRQGARNEQFF	TGTGCCAGCAGCTTAAGGAGACAGGGGGCTAGGAATGAGCAGTTCTTC
TRBJ2-7	TRBV10-3	few	.	CAISESSVSYEQYF	TGTGCCATCAGTGAGTCTTCAGTTTCCTACGAGCAGTACTTC
TRBJ2-7	TRBV27	.	.	CASSLGQLYEQYF	TGTGCCAGCAGTCTTGGGCAGCTCTACGAGCAGTACTTC
TRBJ2-2	TRBV5-1	.	TRBD1	CASSYGQGRTLRNTGELFF	TGCGCCAGCAGCTACGGACAGGGACGAACACTGCGGAACACCGGGGAGCTGTTTTTT
TRBJ2-3	TRBV9	.	TRBD2	CASRAGLAGGDTQYF	TGTGCCAGCAGGGCTGGTCTAGCGGGAGGAGATACGCAGTATTTT
TRBJ2-2	TRBV19	.	.	CASSTPGTRYTGELFF	TGTGCCAGTAGTACCCCCGGGACTCGATATACCGGGGAGCTGTTTTTT
TRBJ2-2	TRBV15	.	.	CATSRVNAKGSGELFF	TGTGCCACCAGCAGAGTTAATGCTAAGGGGTCCGGGGAGCTGTTTTTT
TRBJ2-3	TRBV27	.	TRBD2	CASRKTSADTQYF	TGTGCCAGCAGAAAAACTAGCGCAGATACGCAGTATTTT
TRBJ2-3	TRBV6-5	.	.	CASSYGDPRSTDTQYF	TGTGCCAGCAGTTACGGTGACCCCAGGTCGACAGATACGCAGTATTTT
TRBJ1-6	TRBV7-9	.	.	CASSLASAGDSPLHF	TGTGCCAGCAGCTTAGCGTCGGCAGGGGATTCACCCCTCCACTTT
TRBJ1-1	TRBV10-1	once	.	CASSPQRGEVAFF	TGCGCCAGCAGCCCTCAGCGGGGGGAGGTAGCTTTCTTT
TRBJ1-2	TRBV9	.	TRBD1	CASSTQGNYGYTF	TGTGCCAGCAGCACACAGGGGAACTATGGCTACACCTTC
TRBJ2-3	TRBV21-1	.	.	CASSKAGTAPDTQYF	TGTGCCAGCAGCAAAGCGGGGACAGCCCCAGATACGCAGTATTTT
TRBJ2-1	TRBV2	.	.	CASRDRTYHEQFF	TGTGCCAGCAGGGACAGAACTTACCATGAGCAGTTCTTC
TRBJ2-6	TRBV6-2/TRBV6-3	.	TRBD2	CASSYLWTSGSGANVLTF	TGTGCCAGCAGTTACCTCTGGACTAGCGGGAGTGGGGCCAACGTCCTGACTTTC
TRBJ1-6	TRBV7-8	.	.	CASSLAAGSSSPLHF	TGTGCCAGCAGCTTAGCAGCGGGAAGTAGTTCACCCCTCCACTTT
TRBJ1-2	TRBV29-1	.	.	CSAGGRTVDLKLDGYTF	TGCAGCGCGGGGGGCCGCACAGTAGATTTAAAACTCGATGGCTACACCTTC
TRBJ2-1	TRBV5-1	once	.	CASSLGGPYNEQFF	TGCGCCAGCAGCTTGGGAGGCCCCTACAATGAGCAGTTCTTC
TRBJ1-6	TRBV7-2	.	TRBD1	CASSKSLSGTANINSPLHF	TGTGCCAGCAGCAAAAGTTTGTCGGGGACAGCAAACATTAATTCACCCCTCCACTTT
TRBJ2-7	TRBV11-2	.	.	CASSFSRWPYEQYF	TGTGCCAGCAGCTTCTCGCGGTGGCCCTACGAGCAGTACTTC
TRBJ2-2	TRBV27	.	TRBD1	CASSQRGTGITGELFF	TGTGCCAGCAGCCAACGTGGGACAGGGATCACCGGGGAGCTGTTTTTT
TRBJ1-5	TRBV3-1/TRBV3-2	.	.	CASSQGGLSNQPQHF	TGTGCCAGCAGCCAAGGAGGCCTTAGCAATCAGCCCCAGCATTTT
TRBJ2-3	TRBV5-4	.	TRBD2	CASSFGLSGRAGDTQYF	TGTGCCAGCAGCTTTGGCCTTAGCGGGAGGGCCGGAGATACGCAGTATTTT
TRBJ2-7	TRBV9	.	.	CASSVGAGLYEQYF	TGTGCCAGCAGCGTAGGCGCAGGGTTGTACGAGCAGTACTTC
TRBJ1-5	TRBV11-2	.	.	CASSWTVNQPQHF	TGTGCCAGCAGCTGGACAGTCAATCAGCCCCAGCATTTT
TRBJ1-1	TRBV18	.	TRBD1	CASSLRQGARGENTEAFF	TGTGCCAGCTCCCTTCGACAGGGGGCGCGTGGGGAGAACACTGAAGCTTTCTTT
TRBJ2-1	TRBV5-4	.	TRBD2	CASSSKTSGRAGDTRFF	TGTGCCAGCAGCAGTAAGACTAGCGGGAGGGCCGGGGATACTCGGTTCTTC
TRBJ1-5	TRBV18	.	.	CASSPLSVGVLGNQPQHF	TGTGCCAGCTCACCACTGTCGGTAGGGGTATTGGGCAATCAGCCCCAGCATTTT
TRBJ2-1	TRBV7-9	.	TRBD2	CASSLTSANNEQFF	TGTGCCAGCAGCCTGACTAGCGCTAACAATGAGCAGTTCTTC
TRBJ1-3	TRBV18	.	TRBD1	CASSPGQEGNTIYF	TGTGCCAGCTCACCGGGACAGGAGGGAAACACCATATATTTT
TRBJ2-5	TRBV27	few	.	CASSLVGAGGQETQYF	TGTGCCAGCAGTCTGGTGGGGGCCGGCGGGCAAGAGACCCAGTACTTC
TRBJ2-3	TRBV4-3	.	.	CASSRGQETDTQYF	TGCGCCAGCAGTCGTGGACAAGAAACAGATACGCAGTATTTT
TRBJ1-1	TRBV27	.	TRBD1	CASSYLKGQGEYTEAFF	TGTGCCAGCAGTTACCTAAAGGGACAGGGAGAATACACTGAAGCTTTCTTT
TRBJ2-1	TRBV27	.	TRBD1	CASSFRAGGASPQGNEQFF	TGTGCCAGCAGTTTTAGGGCAGGGGGCGCGTCTCCGCAGGGCAATGAGCAGTTCTTC
TRBJ1-6	TRBV5-5	.	.	CASSLATGVGHSPLHF	TGTGCCAGCAGCTTGGCGACAGGAGTCGGCCATTCACCCCTCCACTTT
TRBJ2-3	TRBV9	.	TRBD2	CASSVSGRMGTDTQYF	TGTGCCAGCAGCGTAAGCGGGAGGATGGGCACAGATACGCAGTATTTT
TRBJ2-7	TRBV30	.	.	CAWSVRGSSYEQYF	TGTGCCTGGAGTGTAAGAGGGAGCTCCTACGAGCAGTACTTC
TRBJ2-7	TRBV7-2	.	.	CASRRQRGSLYEQYF	TGTGCCAGCAGAAGACAACGGGGGAGCCTCTACGAGCAGTACTTC
TRBJ2-2	TRBV5-1	few	TRBD2	CASSLVVSGSGELFF	TGCGCCAGCAGCTTGGTAGTTAGCGGGAGCGGGGAGCTGTTTTTT
TRBJ1-2	TRBV27	.	.	CASSPGLVLTNYGYTF	TGTGCCAGCAGTCCCGGACTGGTCTTGACTAACTATGGCTACACCTTC
TRBJ2-2	TRBV11-2	.	.	CASSRGGQGAGELFF	TGTGCCAGCAGCCGGGGGGGGCAGGGGGCCGGGGAGCTGTTTTTT
TRBJ2-1	TRBV7-9	.	.	CASSLDEYNEQFF	TGTGCCAGCAGCTTAGACGAGTACAATGAGCAGTTCTTC
TRBJ2-1	TRBV5-1	.	TRBD2	CASSPPPLAGGRNEQFF	TGCGCCAGCAGCCCACCCCCCCTAGCGGGAGGGCGCAATGAGCAGTTCTTC
TRBJ2-7	TRBV5-8	.	.	CASSLLPTGYEQYF	TGTGCCAGCAGCTTGCTCCCTACAGGCTACGAGCAGTACTTC